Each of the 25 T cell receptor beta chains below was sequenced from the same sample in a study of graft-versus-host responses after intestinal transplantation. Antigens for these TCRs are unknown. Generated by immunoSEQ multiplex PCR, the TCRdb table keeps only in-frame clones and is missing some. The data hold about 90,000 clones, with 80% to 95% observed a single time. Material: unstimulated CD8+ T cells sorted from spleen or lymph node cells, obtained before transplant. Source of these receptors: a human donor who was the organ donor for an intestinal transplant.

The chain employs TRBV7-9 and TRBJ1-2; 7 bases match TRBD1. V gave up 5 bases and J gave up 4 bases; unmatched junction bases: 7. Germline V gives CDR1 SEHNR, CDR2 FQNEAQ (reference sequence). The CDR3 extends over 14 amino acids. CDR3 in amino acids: CASSGTDRIYGYTF. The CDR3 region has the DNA TGTGCCAGCAGCGGTACGGACAGGATCTATGGCTACACCTTC.

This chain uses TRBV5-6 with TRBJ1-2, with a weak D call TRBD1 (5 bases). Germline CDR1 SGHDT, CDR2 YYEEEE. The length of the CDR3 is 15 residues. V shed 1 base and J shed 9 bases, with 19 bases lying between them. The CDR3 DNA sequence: TGTGCCAGCAGCTTGTCTTGGGGAGGAGACAGAAGCTACACCTTC. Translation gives CASSLSWGGDRSYTF.

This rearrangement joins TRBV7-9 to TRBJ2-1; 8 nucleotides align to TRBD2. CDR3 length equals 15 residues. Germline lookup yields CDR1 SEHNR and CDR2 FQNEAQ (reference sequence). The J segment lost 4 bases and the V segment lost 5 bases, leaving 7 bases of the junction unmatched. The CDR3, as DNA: TGTGCCAGCAGCCCCAGCGGGAGTGGTTACAATGAGCAGTTCTTC. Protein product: CASSPSGSGYNEQFF.

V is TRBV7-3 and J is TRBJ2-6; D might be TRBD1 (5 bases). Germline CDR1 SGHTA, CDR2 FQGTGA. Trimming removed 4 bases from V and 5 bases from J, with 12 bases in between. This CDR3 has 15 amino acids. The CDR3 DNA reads TGTGCCAGCAGCTCCAGGGCCGGCTGGGCCAACGTCCTGACTTTC. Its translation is CASSSRAGWANVLTF.

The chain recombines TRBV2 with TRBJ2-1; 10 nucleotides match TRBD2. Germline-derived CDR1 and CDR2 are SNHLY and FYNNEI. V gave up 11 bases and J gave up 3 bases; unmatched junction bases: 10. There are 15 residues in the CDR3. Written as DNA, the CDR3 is TGTGCCCGGACCCGGTCTAGCGGGAGCTACAATGAGCAGTTCTTC. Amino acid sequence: CARTRSSGSYNEQFF.

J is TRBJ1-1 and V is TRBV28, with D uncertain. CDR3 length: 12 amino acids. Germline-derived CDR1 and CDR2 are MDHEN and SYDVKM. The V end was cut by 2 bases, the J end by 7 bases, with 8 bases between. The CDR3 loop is CASSLQQDEAFF. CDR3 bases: TGTGCCAGCAGTTTACAGCAGGATGAAGCTTTCTTT. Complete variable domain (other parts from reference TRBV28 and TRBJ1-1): DVKVTQSSRYLVKRTGEKVFLECVQDMDHENMFWYRQDPGLGLRLIYFSYDVKMKEKGDIPEGYSVSREKKERFSLILESASTNQTSMYLCASSLQQDEAFFGQGTRLTVV.

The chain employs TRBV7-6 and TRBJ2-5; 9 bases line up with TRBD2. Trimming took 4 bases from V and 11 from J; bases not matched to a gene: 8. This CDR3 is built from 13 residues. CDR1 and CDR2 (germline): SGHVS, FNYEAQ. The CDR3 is CASSSPLAGEQYF. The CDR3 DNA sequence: TGTGCCAGCAGCTCCCCACTAGCGGGTGAGCAGTACTTC. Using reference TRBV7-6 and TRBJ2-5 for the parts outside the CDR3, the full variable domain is GAGVSQSPRYKVTKRGQDVALRCDPISGHVSLYWYRQALGQGPEFLTYFNYEAQQDKSGLPNDRFSAERPEGSISTLTIQRTEQRDSAMYRCASSSPLAGEQYFGPGTRLLVL.

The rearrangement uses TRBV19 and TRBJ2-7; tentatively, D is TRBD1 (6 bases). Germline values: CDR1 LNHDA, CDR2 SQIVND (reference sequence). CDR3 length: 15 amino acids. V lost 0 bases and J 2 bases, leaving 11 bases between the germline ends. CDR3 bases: TGTGCCAGTAGTATAGATCAGGGGCCCGCCTACGAGCAGTACTTC. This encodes CASSIDQGPAYEQYF.

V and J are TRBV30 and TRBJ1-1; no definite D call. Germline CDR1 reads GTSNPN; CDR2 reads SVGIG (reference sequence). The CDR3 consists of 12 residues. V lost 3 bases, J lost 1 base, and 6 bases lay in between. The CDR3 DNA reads TGTGCCTGGAGCCTCGGGAACACTGAAGCTTTCTTT. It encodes CAWSLGNTEAFF.

The CDR3 region is CASNPDRVNNEQFF. CDR3 DNA: TGTGCCAGCAACCCCGACAGGGTGAACAATGAGCAGTTCTTC. V and J are TRBV6-5 and TRBJ2-1; 7 bases agree with TRBD1. V trimming: 7 bases; J trimming: 5 bases; junction bases outside the gene matches: 8. CDR3 size: 14 residues. Germline V gene sequence: CDR1 MNHEY, CDR2 SVGAGI.

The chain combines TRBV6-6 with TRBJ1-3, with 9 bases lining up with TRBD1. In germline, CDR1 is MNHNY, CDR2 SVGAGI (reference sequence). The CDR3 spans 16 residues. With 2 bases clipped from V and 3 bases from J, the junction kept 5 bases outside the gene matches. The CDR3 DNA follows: TGTGCCAGCAGTTACCCCCGGGACAGGGTTGGAAACACCATATATTTT. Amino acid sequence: CASSYPRDRVGNTIYF.

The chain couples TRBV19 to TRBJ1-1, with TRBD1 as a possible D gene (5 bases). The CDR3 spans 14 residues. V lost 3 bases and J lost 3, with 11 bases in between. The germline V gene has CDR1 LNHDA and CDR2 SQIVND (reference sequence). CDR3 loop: CASSMGGTHTEAFF. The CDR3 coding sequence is TGTGCCAGTAGTATGGGGGGGACCCACACTGAAGCTTTCTTT.

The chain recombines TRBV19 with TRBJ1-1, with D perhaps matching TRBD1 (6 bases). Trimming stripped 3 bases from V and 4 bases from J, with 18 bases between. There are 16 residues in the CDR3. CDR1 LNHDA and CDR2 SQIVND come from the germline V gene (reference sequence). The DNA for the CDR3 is TGTGCCAGTAGTATTTTTACAGGGAGCCCTAGCACTGAAGCTTTCTTT. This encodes CASSIFTGSPSTEAFF.

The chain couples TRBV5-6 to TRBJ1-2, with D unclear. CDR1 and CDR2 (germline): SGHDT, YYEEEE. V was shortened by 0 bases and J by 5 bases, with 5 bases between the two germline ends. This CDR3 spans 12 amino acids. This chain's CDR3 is CASSLGGYGYTF. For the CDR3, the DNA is TGTGCCAGCAGCTTGGGCGGGTATGGCTACACCTTC.

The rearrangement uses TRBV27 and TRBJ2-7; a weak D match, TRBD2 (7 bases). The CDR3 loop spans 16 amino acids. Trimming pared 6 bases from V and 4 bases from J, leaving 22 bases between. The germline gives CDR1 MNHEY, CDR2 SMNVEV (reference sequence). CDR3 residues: CASSWGGEQGLYEQYF. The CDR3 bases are TGTGCCAGCAGCTGGGGAGGGGAACAGGGTTTATACGAGCAGTACTTC.

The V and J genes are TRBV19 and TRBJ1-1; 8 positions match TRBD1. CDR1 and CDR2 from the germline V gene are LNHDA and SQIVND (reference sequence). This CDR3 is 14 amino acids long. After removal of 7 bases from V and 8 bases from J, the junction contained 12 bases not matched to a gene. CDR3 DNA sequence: TGTGCCAGTACCTCGGACAGGGTCGACCGAGAAGCTTTCTTT. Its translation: CASTSDRVDREAFF.

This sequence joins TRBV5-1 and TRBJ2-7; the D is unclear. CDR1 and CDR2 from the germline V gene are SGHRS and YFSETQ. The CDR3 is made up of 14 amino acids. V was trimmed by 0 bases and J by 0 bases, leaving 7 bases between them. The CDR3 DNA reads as TGCGCCAGCAGCTTGGACAGCAGCTCCTACGAGCAGTACTTC. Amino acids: CASSLDSSSYEQYF. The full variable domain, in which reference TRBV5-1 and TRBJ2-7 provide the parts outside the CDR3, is KAGVTQTPRYLIKTRGQQVTLSCSPISGHRSVSWYQQTPGQGLQFLFEYFSETQRNKGNFPGRFSGRQFSNSRSEMNVSTLELGDSALYLCASSLDSSSYEQYFGPGTRLTVT.

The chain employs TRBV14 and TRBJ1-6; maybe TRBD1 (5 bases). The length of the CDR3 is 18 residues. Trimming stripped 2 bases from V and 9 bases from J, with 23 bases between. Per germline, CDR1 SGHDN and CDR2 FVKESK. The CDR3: CASSQPVRPGRIRSPLHF. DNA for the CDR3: TGTGCCAGCAGCCAACCCGTGCGCCCAGGGAGGATTCGTTCACCCCTCCACTTT.

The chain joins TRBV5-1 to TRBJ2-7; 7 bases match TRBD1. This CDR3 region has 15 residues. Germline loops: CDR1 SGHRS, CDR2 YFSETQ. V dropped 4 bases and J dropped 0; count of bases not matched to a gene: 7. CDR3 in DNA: TGCGCCAGCAGCCCGGGACAGCGACACTCCTACGAGCAGTACTTC. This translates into CASSPGQRHSYEQYF. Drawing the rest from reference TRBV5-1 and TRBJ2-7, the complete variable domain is KAGVTQTPRYLIKTRGQQVTLSCSPISGHRSVSWYQQTPGQGLQFLFEYFSETQRNKGNFPGRFSGRQFSNSRSEMNVSTLELGDSALYLCASSPGQRHSYEQYFGPGTRLTVT.

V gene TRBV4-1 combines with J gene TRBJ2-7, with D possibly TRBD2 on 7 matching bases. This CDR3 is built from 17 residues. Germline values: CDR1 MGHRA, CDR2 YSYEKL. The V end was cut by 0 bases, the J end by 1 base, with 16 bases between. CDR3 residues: CASSQEGGGLPSYEQYF. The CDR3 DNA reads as TGCGCCAGCAGCCAAGAAGGGGGGGGGCTACCATCCTACGAGCAGTACTTC.

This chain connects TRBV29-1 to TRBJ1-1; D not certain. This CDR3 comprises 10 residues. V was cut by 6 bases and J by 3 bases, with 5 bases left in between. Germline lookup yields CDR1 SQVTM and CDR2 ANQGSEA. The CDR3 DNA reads TGCAGCGTCCGGGACACTGAAGCTTTCTTT. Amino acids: CSVRDTEAFF.

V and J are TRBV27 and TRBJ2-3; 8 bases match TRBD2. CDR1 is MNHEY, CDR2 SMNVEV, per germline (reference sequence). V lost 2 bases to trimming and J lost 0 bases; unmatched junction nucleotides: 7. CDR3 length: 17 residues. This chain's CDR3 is CASSLAVAGYSTDTQYF. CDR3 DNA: TGTGCCAGCAGTTTAGCAGTAGCGGGGTATAGCACAGATACGCAGTATTTT.

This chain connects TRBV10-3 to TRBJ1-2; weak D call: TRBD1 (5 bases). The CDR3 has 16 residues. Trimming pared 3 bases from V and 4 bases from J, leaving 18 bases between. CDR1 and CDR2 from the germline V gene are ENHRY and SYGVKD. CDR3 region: CAISDPPSGFSYGYTF. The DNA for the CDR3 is TGTGCCATCAGTGACCCCCCGTCAGGGTTTAGCTATGGCTACACCTTC.

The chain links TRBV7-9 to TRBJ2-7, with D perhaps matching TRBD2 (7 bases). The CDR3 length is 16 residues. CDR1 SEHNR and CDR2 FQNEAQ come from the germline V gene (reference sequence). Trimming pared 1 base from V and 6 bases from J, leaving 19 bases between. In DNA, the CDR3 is TGTGCCAGCAGCTTAGGTCGGTGGGGGGGCCAGGGCGAGCAGTACTTC. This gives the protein CASSLGRWGGQGEQYF.

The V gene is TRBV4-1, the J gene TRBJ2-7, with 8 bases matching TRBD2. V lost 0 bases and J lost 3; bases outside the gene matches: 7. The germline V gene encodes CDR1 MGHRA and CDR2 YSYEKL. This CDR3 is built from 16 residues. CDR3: CASSQDHLAGGYEQYF. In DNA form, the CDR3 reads TGCGCCAGCAGCCAAGATCATTTGGCGGGAGGCTACGAGCAGTACTTC.